The source of this T cell receptor beta chain is a study of spatial heterogeneity in lung cancer. This clonotype was observed many times. Each molecule of TCR cDNA was tagged with one unique molecular identifier. MiXCR, applied by TCRdb to the 5' RACE reads, yields one record per CDR3 protein. Of around 26,000 distinct CDR3 sequences in the sample, just under 7% were seen once. The ends lost 4 bases at V and 3 bases at J; junction bases unmatched: 7. From germline, CDR1 is MDHEN and CDR2 SYDVKM. The CDR3 covers 15 residues. Documented time point: sample taken at primary tumor resection. Tumor, nontumor lung or frozen PBMC supplied whole RNA that was sequenced unsorted. Samples were donated by 72 untreated early-stage non-small cell lung cancer patients.

The source material was PBMCs, sampled at surgery. This clonotype originated in a male donor with early-stage non-small cell lung cancer. The chain carries TRBV28 and TRBJ2-7; 9 positions agree with TRBD2. The CDR3 here is CASSSPSGTLYEQYF. The CDR3 DNA reads TGTGCCAGCAGTTCCCCTAGCGGGACCCTCTACGAGCAGTACTTC.